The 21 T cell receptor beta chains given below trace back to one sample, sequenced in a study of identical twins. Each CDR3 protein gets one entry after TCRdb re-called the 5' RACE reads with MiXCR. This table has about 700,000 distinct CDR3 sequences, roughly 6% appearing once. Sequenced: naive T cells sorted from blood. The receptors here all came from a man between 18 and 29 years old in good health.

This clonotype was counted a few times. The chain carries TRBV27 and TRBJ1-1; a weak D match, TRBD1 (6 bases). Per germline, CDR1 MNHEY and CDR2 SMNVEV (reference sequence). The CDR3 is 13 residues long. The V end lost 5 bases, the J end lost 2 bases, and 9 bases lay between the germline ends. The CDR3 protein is CASSNRANTEAFF. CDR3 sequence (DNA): TGTGCCAGCAGTAACAGGGCCAACACTGAAGCTTTCTTT.

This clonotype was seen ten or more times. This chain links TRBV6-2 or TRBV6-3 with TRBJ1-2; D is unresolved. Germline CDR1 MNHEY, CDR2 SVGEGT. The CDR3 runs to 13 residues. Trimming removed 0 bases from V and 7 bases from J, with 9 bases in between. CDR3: CASSYSNTAGYTF. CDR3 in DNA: TGTGCCAGCAGTTACTCGAACACGGCTGGCTACACCTTC.

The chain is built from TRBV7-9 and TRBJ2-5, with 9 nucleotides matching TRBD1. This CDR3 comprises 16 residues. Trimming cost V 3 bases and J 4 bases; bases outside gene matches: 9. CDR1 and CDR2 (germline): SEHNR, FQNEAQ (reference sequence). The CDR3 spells CASSFRGQGSGETQYF. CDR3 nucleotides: TGTGCCAGCAGCTTCCGGGGACAGGGATCAGGAGAGACCCAGTACTTC.

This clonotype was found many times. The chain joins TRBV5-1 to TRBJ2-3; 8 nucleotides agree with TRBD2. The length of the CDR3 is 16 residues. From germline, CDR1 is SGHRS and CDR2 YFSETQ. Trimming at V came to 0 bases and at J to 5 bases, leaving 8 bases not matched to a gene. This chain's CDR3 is CASSLAGREGQDTQYF. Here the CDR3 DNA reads TGCGCCAGCAGCTTGGCCGGCCGGGAGGGCCAAGATACGCAGTATTTT. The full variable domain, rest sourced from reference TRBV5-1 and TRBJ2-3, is KAGVTQTPRYLIKTRGQQVTLSCSPISGHRSVSWYQQTPGQGLQFLFEYFSETQRNKGNFPGRFSGRQFSNSRSEMNVSTLELGDSALYLCASSLAGREGQDTQYFGPGTRLTVL.

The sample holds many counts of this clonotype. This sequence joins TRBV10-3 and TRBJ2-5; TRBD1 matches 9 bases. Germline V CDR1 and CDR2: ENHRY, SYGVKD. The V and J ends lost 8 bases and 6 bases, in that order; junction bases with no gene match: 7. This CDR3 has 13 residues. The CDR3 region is CAIAGTGKQTQYF. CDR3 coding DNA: TGTGCCATCGCCGGGACAGGGAAACAGACCCAGTACTTC.

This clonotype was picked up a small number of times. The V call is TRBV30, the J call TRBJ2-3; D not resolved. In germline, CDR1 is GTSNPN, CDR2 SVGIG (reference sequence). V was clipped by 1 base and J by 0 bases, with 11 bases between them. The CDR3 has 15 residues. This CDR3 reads CAWSGLTKSTDTQYF. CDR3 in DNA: TGTGCCTGGAGTGGGCTAACGAAGAGCACAGATACGCAGTATTTT.

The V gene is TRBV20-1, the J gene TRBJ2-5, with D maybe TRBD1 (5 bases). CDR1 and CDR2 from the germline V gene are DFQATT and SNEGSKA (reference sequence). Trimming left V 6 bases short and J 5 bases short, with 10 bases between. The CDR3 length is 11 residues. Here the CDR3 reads CSAQTEETQYF. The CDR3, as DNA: TGCAGTGCACAGACAGAGGAGACCCAGTACTTC.

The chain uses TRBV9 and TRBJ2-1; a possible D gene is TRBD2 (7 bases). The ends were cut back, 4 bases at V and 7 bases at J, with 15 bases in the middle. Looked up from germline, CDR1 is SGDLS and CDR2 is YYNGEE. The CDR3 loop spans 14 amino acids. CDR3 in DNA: TGTGCCAGCAGCCGCTCGGCGGGGGCTAATGAGCAGTTCTTC. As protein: CASSRSAGANEQFF.

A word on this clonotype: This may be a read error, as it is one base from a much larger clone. CDR3 in amino acids: CASSLDFYTEYF. CDR3 nucleotide sequence: TGTGCCAGCAGTCTGGACTTCTATACGGAGTATTTT. This chain uses TRBV2 with TRBJ2-3; possibly TRBD2 for D (5 bases). The CDR3 covers 12 residues. Germline V CDR1 and CDR2: SNHLY, FYNNEI.

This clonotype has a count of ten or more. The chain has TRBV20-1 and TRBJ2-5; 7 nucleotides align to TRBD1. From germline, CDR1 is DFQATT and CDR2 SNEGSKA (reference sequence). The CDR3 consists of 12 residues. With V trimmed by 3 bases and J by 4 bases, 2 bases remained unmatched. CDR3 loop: CSASRGRETQYF. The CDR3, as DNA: TGCAGTGCTAGCAGGGGGAGAGAGACCCAGTACTTC.

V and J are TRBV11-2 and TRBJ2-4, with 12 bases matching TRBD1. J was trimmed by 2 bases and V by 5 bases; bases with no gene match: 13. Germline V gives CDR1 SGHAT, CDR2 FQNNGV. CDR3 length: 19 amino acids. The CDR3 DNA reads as TGTGCCAGCAGCGCACCACCGGGGACAGGGGGCCCGTCCAAAAACATTCAGTACTTC. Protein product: CASSAPPGTGGPSKNIQYF.

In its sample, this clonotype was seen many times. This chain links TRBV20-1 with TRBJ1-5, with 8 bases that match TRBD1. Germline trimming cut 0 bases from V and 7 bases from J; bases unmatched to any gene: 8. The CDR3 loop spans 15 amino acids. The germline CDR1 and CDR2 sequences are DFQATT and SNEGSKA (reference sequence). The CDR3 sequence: CSAREGQGAGQPQHF. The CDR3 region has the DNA TGCAGTGCTAGAGAAGGCCAGGGGGCAGGACAGCCCCAGCATTTT.

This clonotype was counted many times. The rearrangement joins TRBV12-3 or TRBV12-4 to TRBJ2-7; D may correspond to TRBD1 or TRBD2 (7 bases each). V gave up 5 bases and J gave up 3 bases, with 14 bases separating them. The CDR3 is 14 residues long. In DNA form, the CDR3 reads TGTGCCAGCAGTAAGCGGGACAGCGGCTACGAGCAGTACTTC. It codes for CASSKRDSGYEQYF.

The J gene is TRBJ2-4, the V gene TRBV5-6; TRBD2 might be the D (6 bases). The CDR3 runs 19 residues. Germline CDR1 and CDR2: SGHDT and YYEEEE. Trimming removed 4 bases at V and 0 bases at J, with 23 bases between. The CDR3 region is CASSRGAGRTTSAKNIQYF. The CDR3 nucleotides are TGTGCCAGCAGCCGTGGGGCAGGGAGGACTACCTCAGCCAAAAACATTCAGTACTTC.

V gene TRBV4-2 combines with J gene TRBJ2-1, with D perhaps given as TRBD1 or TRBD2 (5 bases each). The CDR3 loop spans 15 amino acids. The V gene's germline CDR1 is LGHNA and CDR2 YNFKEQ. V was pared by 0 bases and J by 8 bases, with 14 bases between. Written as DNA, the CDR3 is TGTGCCAGCAGCCAAGACGGGGACGACCAGGATGAGCAGTTCTTC. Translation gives CASSQDGDDQDEQFF.

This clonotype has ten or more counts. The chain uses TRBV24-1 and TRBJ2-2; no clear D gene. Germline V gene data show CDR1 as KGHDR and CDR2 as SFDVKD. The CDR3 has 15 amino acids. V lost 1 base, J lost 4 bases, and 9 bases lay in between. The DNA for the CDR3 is TGTGCCACCAGTGATTTTTCTCGACGCACCGGGGAGCTGTTTTTT. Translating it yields CATSDFSRRTGELFF.

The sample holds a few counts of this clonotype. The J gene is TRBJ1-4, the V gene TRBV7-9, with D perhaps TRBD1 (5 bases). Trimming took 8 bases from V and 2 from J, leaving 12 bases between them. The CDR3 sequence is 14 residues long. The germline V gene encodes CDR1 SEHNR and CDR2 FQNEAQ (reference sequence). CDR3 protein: CASEVGDTNEKLFF. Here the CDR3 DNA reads TGTGCCAGCGAAGTCGGGGACACTAATGAAAAACTGTTTTTT. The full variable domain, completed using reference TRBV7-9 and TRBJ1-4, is DTGVSQNPRHKITKRGQNVTFRCDPISEHNRLYWYRQTLGQGPEFLTYFQNEAQLEKSRLLSDRFSAERPKGSFSTLEIQRTEQGDSAMYLCASEVGDTNEKLFFGSGTQLSVL.

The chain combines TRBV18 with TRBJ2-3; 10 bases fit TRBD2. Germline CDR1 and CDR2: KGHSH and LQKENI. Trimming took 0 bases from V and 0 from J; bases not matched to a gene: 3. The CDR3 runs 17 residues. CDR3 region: CASSPPTSGYSTDTQYF. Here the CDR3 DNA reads TGTGCCAGCTCACCACCGACTAGCGGGTATAGCACAGATACGCAGTATTTT.

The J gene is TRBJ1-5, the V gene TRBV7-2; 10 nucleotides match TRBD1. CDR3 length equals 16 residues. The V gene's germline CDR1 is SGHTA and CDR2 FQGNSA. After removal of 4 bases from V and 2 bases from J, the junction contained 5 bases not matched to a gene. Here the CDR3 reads CASSSTGGFGNQPQHF. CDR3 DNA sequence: TGTGCCAGCAGCTCGACAGGGGGCTTTGGCAATCAGCCCCAGCATTTT. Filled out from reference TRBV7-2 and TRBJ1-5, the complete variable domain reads GAGVSQSPSNKVTEKGKDVELRCDPISGHTALYWYRQSLGQGLEFLIYFQGNSAPDKSGLPSDRFSAERTGGSVSTLTIQRTQQEDSAVYLCASSSTGGFGNQPQHFGDGTRLSIL.

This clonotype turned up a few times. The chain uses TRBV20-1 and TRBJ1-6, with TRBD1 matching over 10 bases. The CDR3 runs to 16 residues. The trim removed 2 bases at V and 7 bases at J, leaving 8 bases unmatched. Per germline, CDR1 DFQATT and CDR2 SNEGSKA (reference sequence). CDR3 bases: TGCAGTGCTAGATCACGGGACAGGGGTTTCAATTCACCCCTCCACTTT. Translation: CSARSRDRGFNSPLHF.

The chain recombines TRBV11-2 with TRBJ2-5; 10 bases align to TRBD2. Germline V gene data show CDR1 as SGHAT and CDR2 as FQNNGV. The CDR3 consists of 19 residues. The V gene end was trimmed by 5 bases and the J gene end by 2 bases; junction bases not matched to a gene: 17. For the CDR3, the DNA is TGTGCCAGCAGCCACCCCCTAGCGGGAGATAGGGGGCGGCAAGAGACCCAGTACTTC. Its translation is CASSHPLAGDRGRQETQYF.